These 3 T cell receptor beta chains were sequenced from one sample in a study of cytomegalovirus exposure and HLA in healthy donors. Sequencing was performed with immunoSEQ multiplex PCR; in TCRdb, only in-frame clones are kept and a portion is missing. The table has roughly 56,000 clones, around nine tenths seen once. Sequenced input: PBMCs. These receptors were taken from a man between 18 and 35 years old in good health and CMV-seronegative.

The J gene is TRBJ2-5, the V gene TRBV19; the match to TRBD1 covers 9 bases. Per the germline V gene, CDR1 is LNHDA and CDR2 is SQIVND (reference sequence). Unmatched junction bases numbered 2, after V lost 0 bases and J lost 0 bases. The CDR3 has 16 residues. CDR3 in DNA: TGTGCCAGTAGTATAGAGGGACAGGGCTACCAAGAGACCCAGTACTTC. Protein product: CASSIEGQGYQETQYF.

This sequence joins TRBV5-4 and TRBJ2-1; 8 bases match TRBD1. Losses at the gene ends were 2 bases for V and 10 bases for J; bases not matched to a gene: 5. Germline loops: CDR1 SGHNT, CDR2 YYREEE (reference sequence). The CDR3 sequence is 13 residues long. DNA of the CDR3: TGTGCCAGCAGCTTAGACAGGGGTCGGGAGCAGTTCTTC. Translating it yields CASSLDRGREQFF.

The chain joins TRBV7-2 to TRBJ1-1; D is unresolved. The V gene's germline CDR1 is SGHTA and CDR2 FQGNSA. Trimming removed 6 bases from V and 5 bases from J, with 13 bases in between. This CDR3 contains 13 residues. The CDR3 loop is CASSNLRGTEAFF. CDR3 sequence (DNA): TGTGCCAGCAGTAACTTACGGGGTACTGAAGCTTTCTTT. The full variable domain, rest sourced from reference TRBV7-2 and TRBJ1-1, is GAGVSQSPSNKVTEKGKDVELRCDPISGHTALYWYRQSLGQGLEFLIYFQGNSAPDKSGLPSDRFSAERTGGSVSTLTIQRTQQEDSAVYLCASSNLRGTEAFFGQGTRLTVV.